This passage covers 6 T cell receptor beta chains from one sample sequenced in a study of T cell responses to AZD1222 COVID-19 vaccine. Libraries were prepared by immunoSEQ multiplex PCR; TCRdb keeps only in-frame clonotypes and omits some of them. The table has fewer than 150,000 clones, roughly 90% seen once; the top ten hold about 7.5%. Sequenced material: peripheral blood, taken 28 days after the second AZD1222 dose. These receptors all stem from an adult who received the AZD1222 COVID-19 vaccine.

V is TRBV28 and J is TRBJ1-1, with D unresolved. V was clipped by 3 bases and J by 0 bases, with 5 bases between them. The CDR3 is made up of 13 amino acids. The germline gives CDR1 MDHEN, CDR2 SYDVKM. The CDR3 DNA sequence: TGTGCCAGCAGTTTGGATATGAACACTGAAGCTTTCTTT. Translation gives CASSLDMNTEAFF.

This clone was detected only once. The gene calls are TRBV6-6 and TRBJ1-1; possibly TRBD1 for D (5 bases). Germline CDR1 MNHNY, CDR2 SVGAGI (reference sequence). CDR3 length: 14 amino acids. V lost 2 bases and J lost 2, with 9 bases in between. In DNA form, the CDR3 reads TGTGCCAGCAGTTACGGGGACCGAAACACTGAAGCTTTCTTT. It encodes CASSYGDRNTEAFF.

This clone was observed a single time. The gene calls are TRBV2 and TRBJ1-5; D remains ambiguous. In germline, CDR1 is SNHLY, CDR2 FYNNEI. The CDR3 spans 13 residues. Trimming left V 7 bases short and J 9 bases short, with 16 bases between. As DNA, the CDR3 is TGTGCCAGCACCCCCGAAGCGGGAAGGCCCCAGCATTTT. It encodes CASTPEAGRPQHF. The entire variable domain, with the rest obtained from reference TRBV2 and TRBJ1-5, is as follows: EPEVTQTPSHQVTQMGQEVILRCVPISNHLYFYWYRQILGQKVEFLVSFYNNEISEKSEIFDDQFSVERPDGSNFTLKIRSTKLEDSAMYFCASTPEAGRPQHFGDGTRLSIL.

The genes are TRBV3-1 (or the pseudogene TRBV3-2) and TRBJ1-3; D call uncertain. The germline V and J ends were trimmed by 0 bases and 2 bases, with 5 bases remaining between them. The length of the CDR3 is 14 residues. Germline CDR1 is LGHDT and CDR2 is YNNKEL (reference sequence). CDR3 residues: CASSQDAAGNTIYF. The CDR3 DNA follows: TGTGCCAGCAGCCAAGATGCAGCTGGAAACACCATATATTTT.

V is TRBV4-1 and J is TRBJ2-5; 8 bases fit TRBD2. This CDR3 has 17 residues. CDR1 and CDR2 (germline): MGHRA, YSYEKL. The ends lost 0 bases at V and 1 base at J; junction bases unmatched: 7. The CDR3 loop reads CASSQDPGGTFQETQYF. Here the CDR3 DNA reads TGCGCCAGCAGCCAAGACCCGGGAGGGACGTTCCAAGAGACCCAGTACTTC.

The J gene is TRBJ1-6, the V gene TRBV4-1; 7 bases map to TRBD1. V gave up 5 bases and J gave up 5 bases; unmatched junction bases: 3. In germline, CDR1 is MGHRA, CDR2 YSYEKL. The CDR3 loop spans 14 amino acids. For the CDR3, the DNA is TGCGCCAGCAGCGGACAGGTTAATAATTCACCCCTCCACTTT. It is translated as CASSGQVNNSPLHF.